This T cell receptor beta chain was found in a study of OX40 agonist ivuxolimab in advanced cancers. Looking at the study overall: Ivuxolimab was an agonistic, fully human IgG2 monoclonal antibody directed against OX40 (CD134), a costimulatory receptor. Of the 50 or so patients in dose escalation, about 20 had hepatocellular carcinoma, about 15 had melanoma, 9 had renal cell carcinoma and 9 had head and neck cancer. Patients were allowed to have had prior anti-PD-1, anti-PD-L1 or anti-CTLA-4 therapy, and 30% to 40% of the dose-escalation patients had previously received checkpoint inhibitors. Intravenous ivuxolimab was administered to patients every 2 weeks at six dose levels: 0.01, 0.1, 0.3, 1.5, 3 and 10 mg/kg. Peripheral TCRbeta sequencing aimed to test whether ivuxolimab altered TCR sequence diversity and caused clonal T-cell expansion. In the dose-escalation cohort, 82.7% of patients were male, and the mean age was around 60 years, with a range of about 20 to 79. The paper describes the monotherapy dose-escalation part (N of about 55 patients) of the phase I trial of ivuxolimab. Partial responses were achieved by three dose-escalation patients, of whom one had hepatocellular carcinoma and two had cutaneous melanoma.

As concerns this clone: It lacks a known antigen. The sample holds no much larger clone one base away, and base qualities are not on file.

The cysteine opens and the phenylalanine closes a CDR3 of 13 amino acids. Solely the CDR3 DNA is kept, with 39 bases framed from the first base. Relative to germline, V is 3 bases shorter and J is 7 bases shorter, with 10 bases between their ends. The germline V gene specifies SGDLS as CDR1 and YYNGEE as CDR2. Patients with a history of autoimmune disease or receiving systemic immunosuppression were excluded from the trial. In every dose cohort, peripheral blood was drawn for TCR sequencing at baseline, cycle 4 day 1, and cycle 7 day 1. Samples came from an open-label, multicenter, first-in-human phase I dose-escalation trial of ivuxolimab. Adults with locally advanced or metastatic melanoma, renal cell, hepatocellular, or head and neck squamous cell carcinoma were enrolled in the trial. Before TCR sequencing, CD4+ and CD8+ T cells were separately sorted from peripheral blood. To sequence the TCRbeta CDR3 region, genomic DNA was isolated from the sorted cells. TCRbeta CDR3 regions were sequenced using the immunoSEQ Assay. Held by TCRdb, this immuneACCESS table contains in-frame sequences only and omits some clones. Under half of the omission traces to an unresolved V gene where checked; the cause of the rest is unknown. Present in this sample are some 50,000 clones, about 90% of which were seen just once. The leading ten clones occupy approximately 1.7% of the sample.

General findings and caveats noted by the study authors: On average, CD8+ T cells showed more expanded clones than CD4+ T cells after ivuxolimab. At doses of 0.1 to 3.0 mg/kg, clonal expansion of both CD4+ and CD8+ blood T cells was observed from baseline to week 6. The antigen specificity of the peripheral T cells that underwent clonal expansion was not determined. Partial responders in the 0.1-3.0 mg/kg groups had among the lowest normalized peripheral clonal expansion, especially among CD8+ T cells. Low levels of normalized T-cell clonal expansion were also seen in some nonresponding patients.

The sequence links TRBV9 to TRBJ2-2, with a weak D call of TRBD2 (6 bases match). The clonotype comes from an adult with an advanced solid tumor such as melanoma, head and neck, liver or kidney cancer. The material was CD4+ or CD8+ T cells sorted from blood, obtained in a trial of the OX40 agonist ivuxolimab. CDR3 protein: CASSEGTYGELFF. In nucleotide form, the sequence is TGTGCCAGCAGCGAAGGGACTTACGGGGAGCTGTTTTTT.